A selection of T cell receptor beta chains follows, all from one sample in a study of cytomegalovirus exposure and HLA in healthy donors. Sequencing used immunoSEQ multiplex PCR; TCRdb keeps in-frame clones, though not all of them. The sample yields under 200,000 clones, 70% to 85% seen once. Sample: PBMCs. The receptors were gathered from a man over 45 in good health and CMV-seropositive. Both conserved end residues are part of each CDR3. Fields, in order: D gene, clone size, V gene, J gene, CDR3 protein, CDR3 DNA. A D gene is named only where the DNA matches it firmly. A row's size may be missing; if present it is once, few, many or a size class.

d_gene: TRBD1
abundance: NA
v_gene: TRBV11-2
j_gene: TRBJ2-3
CDR3aa: CASSRQTGAASDTQYF
CDR3nt: TGTGCCAGCAGCCGTCAGACAGGGGCGGCTTCAGATACGCAGTATTTT

d_gene: NA
abundance: NA
v_gene: TRBV7-6
j_gene: TRBJ1-1
CDR3aa: CASSLAGGNTEAFF
CDR3nt: TGTGCCAGCAGCTTAGCGGGGGGAAACACTGAAGCTTTCTTT

d_gene: NA
abundance: NA
v_gene: TRBV19
j_gene: TRBJ2-3
CDR3aa: CASSMVAGSTDTQYF
CDR3nt: TGTGCCAGTAGTATGGTCGCGGGCAGCACAGATACGCAGTATTTT

d_gene: NA
abundance: NA
v_gene: TRBV11-2
j_gene: TRBJ2-5
CDR3aa: CASSYGPTRVETQYF
CDR3nt: TGTGCCAGCAGCTACGGCCCGACTCGAGTCGAGACCCAGTACTTC

d_gene: NA
abundance: NA
v_gene: TRBV7-8
j_gene: TRBJ2-5
CDR3aa: CASSLGRRGETQYF
CDR3nt: TGTGCCAGCAGCTTGGGCAGACGAGGGGAGACCCAGTACTTC

d_gene: NA
abundance: NA
v_gene: TRBV19
j_gene: TRBJ2-3
CDR3aa: CASSLGAGNTDTQYF
CDR3nt: TGTGCCAGCTCTCTGGGGGCTGGGAACACGGATACGCAGTATTTT

d_gene: TRBD2
abundance: NA
v_gene: TRBV6-5
j_gene: TRBJ2-5
CDR3aa: CASSYQTSGGRETQYF
CDR3nt: TGTGCCAGCAGTTACCAGACTAGCGGGGGGCGAGAGACCCAGTACTTC

d_gene: TRBD2
abundance: NA
v_gene: TRBV19
j_gene: TRBJ2-1
CDR3aa: CASSVLAGGFNEQFF
CDR3nt: TGTGCCAGTAGTGTTCTAGCGGGGGGGTTCAATGAGCAGTTCTTC

d_gene: TRBD2
abundance: NA
v_gene: TRBV6-1
j_gene: TRBJ2-2
CDR3aa: CASRRTSTYTGELFF
CDR3nt: TGTGCCAGCAGAAGGACTAGCACTTACACCGGGGAGCTGTTTTTT

d_gene: NA
abundance: once
v_gene: TRBV11-1
j_gene: TRBJ2-1
CDR3aa: CASSLEGGGRSSYNEQFF
CDR3nt: TGTGCCAGCAGCTTAGAGGGAGGGGGGCGCAGCTCCTACAATGAGCAGTTCTTC

d_gene: TRBD1
abundance: NA
v_gene: TRBV15
j_gene: TRBJ1-1
CDR3aa: CATSHRAGGTEAFF
CDR3nt: TGTGCCACCAGCCACCGGGCAGGGGGCACTGAAGCTTTCTTT

d_gene: TRBD1
abundance: few
v_gene: TRBV7-9
j_gene: TRBJ1-4
CDR3aa: CASSFLTGTNEKLFF
CDR3nt: TGTGCCAGCAGCTTCTTGACAGGGACTAATGAAAAACTGTTTTTT

d_gene: TRBD1
abundance: NA
v_gene: TRBV7-9
j_gene: TRBJ1-2
CDR3aa: CASSLGQGAAFGYTF
CDR3nt: TGTGCCAGCAGCTTAGGGCAGGGGGCGGCGTTTGGCTACACCTTC

d_gene: NA
abundance: NA
v_gene: TRBV7-8
j_gene: TRBJ2-3
CDR3aa: CASSIKGFSTDTQYF
CDR3nt: TGTGCCAGCAGCATTAAGGGGTTTAGCACAGATACGCAGTATTTT

d_gene: NA
abundance: NA
v_gene: TRBV10-2
j_gene: TRBJ1-2
CDR3aa: CASSDQGYYGYTF
CDR3nt: TGCGCCAGCAGTGATCAGGGTTATTATGGCTACACCTTC

d_gene: TRBD2
abundance: NA
v_gene: TRBV5-1
j_gene: TRBJ2-1
CDR3aa: CASSLGLAGGPYNEQFF
CDR3nt: TGCGCCAGCAGCTTGGGGCTAGCGGGGGGTCCCTACAATGAGCAGTTCTTC

d_gene: NA
abundance: NA
v_gene: TRBV2
j_gene: TRBJ2-1
CDR3aa: CASQGSYNEQFF
CDR3nt: TGTGCCAGCCAGGGCTCCTACAATGAGCAGTTCTTC

d_gene: TRBD1
abundance: few
v_gene: TRBV12-5
j_gene: TRBJ2-3
CDR3aa: CASGPDRADTQYF
CDR3nt: TGTGCTAGTGGTCCCGACAGGGCGGATACGCAGTATTTT

d_gene: TRBD2
abundance: NA
v_gene: TRBV5-1
j_gene: TRBJ2-3
CDR3aa: CASSEVLAGRTDTQYF
CDR3nt: TGCGCCAGCAGCGAGGTCCTAGCGGGACGCACAGATACGCAGTATTTT

d_gene: NA
abundance: once
v_gene: TRBV28
j_gene: TRBJ1-1
CDR3aa: CASKLAGVGTEAFF
CDR3nt: TGTGCCAGCAAGCTGGCAGGGGTCGGAACTGAAGCTTTCTTT

d_gene: NA
abundance: NA
v_gene: TRBV7-9
j_gene: TRBJ1-2
CDR3aa: CASTSPGLVGYTF
CDR3nt: TGTGCCAGCACCAGTCCGGGACTAGTGGGCTACACCTTC

d_gene: TRBD1
abundance: NA
v_gene: TRBV19
j_gene: TRBJ1-2
CDR3aa: CASEQGAEGYTF
CDR3nt: TGTGCCAGCGAACAGGGGGCGGAGGGCTACACCTTC

d_gene: TRBD1
abundance: NA
v_gene: TRBV2
j_gene: TRBJ2-5
CDR3aa: CASTVQGLGLGPQTQYF
CDR3nt: TGTGCCAGCACTGTACAGGGGTTGGGGCTAGGACCCCAGACCCAGTACTTC

d_gene: NA
abundance: once
v_gene: TRBV5-1
j_gene: TRBJ1-2
CDR3aa: CASSYGQSNRANYGYTF
CDR3nt: TGCGCCAGCAGCTACGGACAGTCAAATCGAGCTAACTATGGCTACACCTTC

d_gene: NA
abundance: NA
v_gene: TRBV14
j_gene: TRBJ1-2
CDR3aa: CASSQVAGEVGYGYTF
CDR3nt: TGTGCCAGCAGCCAAGTGGCGGGAGAGGTCGGCTATGGCTACACCTTC

d_gene: NA
abundance: NA
v_gene: TRBV6-5
j_gene: TRBJ1-5
CDR3aa: CASTAGSNQPQHF
CDR3nt: TGTGCCAGCACCGCCGGTAGCAATCAGCCCCAGCATTTT

d_gene: NA
abundance: NA
v_gene: TRBV6-5
j_gene: TRBJ1-4
CDR3aa: CASSSGGSGEKLFF
CDR3nt: TGTGCCAGCAGTTCGGGGGGGTCGGGGGAAAAACTGTTTTTT

d_gene: TRBD2
abundance: NA
v_gene: TRBV2
j_gene: TRBJ2-5
CDR3aa: CASSEGIAGEIETQYF
CDR3nt: TGTGCCAGCAGTGAAGGAATAGCGGGAGAGATAGAGACCCAGTACTTC

d_gene: NA
abundance: NA
v_gene: TRBV6-5
j_gene: TRBJ2-2
CDR3aa: CASRDSRLAGELFF
CDR3nt: TGTGCCAGCAGGGACAGCAGGCTGGCCGGGGAGCTGTTTTTT

d_gene: TRBD1
abundance: NA
v_gene: TRBV7-8
j_gene: TRBJ2-2
CDR3aa: CASSARDRVSGELFF
CDR3nt: TGTGCCAGCAGCGCCCGGGACAGGGTCTCCGGGGAGCTGTTTTTT

d_gene: NA
abundance: NA
v_gene: TRBV5-4
j_gene: TRBJ2-4
CDR3aa: CASSHPGAKNIQYF
CDR3nt: TGTGCCAGCAGCCATCCAGGGGCCAAAAACATTCAGTACTTC

d_gene: TRBD1
abundance: NA
v_gene: TRBV6-4
j_gene: TRBJ1-1
CDR3aa: CASTLRDRGRNTEAFF
CDR3nt: TGTGCCAGCACCCTCCGGGACAGGGGGAGGAACACTGAAGCTTTCTTT

d_gene: NA
abundance: NA
v_gene: TRBV5-4
j_gene: TRBJ2-5
CDR3aa: CASSLEGSQETQYF
CDR3nt: TGTGCCAGCAGCTTGGAGGGGTCCCAAGAGACCCAGTACTTC

d_gene: TRBD1
abundance: NA
v_gene: TRBV2
j_gene: TRBJ2-5
CDR3aa: CAQRNEGGVETQYF
CDR3nt: TGTGCCCAACGCAATGAAGGGGGCGTAGAGACCCAGTACTTC

d_gene: TRBD1
abundance: NA
v_gene: TRBV28
j_gene: TRBJ1-2
CDR3aa: CASSPPGTANYGYTF
CDR3nt: TGTGCCAGCAGTCCGCCTGGGACAGCTAACTATGGCTACACCTTC

d_gene: TRBD2
abundance: NA
v_gene: TRBV30
j_gene: TRBJ2-1
CDR3aa: CAWSVGTSGGEQFF
CDR3nt: TGTGCCTGGAGTGTAGGGACTAGCGGGGGTGAGCAGTTCTTC

d_gene: TRBD2
abundance: NA
v_gene: TRBV19
j_gene: TRBJ2-3
CDR3aa: CASSIWSGRAPLSTDTQYF
CDR3nt: TGTGCCAGTAGTATATGGAGCGGGAGGGCACCCCTTAGCACAGATACGCAGTATTTT

d_gene: TRBD2
abundance: NA
v_gene: TRBV7-9
j_gene: TRBJ2-7
CDR3aa: CASSLAGLIYEQYF
CDR3nt: TGTGCCAGCAGCTTAGCGGGACTAATCTACGAGCAGTACTTC

d_gene: NA
abundance: NA
v_gene: TRBV28
j_gene: TRBJ1-1
CDR3aa: CASSLGGFGQGAEAFF
CDR3nt: TGTGCCAGCAGTTTGGGAGGCTTTGGTCAGGGCGCTGAAGCTTTCTTT

d_gene: NA
abundance: NA
v_gene: TRBV7-9
j_gene: TRBJ1-1
CDR3aa: CASSHGTSDTEAFF
CDR3nt: TGTGCCAGCAGCCACGGGACATCGGACACTGAAGCTTTCTTT

d_gene: TRBD2
abundance: NA
v_gene: TRBV13
j_gene: TRBJ2-3
CDR3aa: CASSPRLAGEDTQYF
CDR3nt: TGTGCCAGCAGCCCGCGACTAGCGGGGGAGGATACGCAGTATTTT

d_gene: TRBD1
abundance: NA
v_gene: TRBV19
j_gene: TRBJ1-5
CDR3aa: CASSIRTGGRSNQPQHF
CDR3nt: TGTGCCAGTAGTATTAGGACAGGAGGTCGAAGCAATCAGCCCCAGCATTTT